These T cell receptor beta chains were read from a single sample in a study of blood T cell repertoires in COVID-19. This table comes from immunoSEQ multiplex PCR, and its TCRdb copy is limited to in-frame clones, with some not included. The sample contains about 260,000 clones, 85% to 90% of which appear only once. Sequencing used peripheral blood. The receptors stem from a woman between 40 and 50 years old who had recovered from COVID-19. Both conserved end residues are part of each CDR3. The D gene is left open where the match is weak. The size of a clone is reported for some rows only, either as once, few or many, or as a class for expanded clones.

clone_size j_call d_call v_call cdr3_aa cdr3_nt
NA TRBJ2-7 TRBD2 TRBV3-1/TRBV3-2 CASSLGLAGTEQYF TGTGCCAGCAGCCTCGGACTAGCGGGGACCGAGCAGTACTTC
NA TRBJ1-3 TRBD1 TRBV5-1 CASSGTGGLSGNTIYF TGCGCCAGCAGCGGAACAGGGGGCCTCTCTGGAAACACCATATATTTT
NA TRBJ2-7 NA TRBV6-2/TRBV6-3 CASSARGGNEQYF TGTGCCAGCAGTGCTCGAGGGGGAAACGAGCAGTACTTC
NA TRBJ2-3 TRBD2 TRBV28 CASSPAGGQADTQYF TGTGCCAGCAGTCCTGCGGGGGGGCAAGCGGATACGCAGTATTTT
NA TRBJ2-3 NA TRBV5-1 CASSLGASSDTQYF TGCGCCAGCAGCTTGGGCGCATCATCAGATACGCAGTATTTT
NA TRBJ1-1 NA TRBV19 CASSIRGWNEAFF TGTGCCAGTAGTATACGGGGGTGGAATGAAGCTTTCTTT
NA TRBJ1-3 TRBD1 TRBV9 CASSEDRGNTIYF TGTGCCAGCAGCGAGGACAGGGGAAACACCATATATTTT
NA TRBJ1-2 NA TRBV7-2 CASSLNGLSLRYGYTF TGTGCCAGCAGCTTAAACGGGTTATCGCTTCGGTATGGCTACACCTTC
NA TRBJ1-1 NA TRBV5-4 CASSFTGTEAFF TGTGCCAGCAGCTTCACAGGGACTGAAGCTTTCTTT
NA TRBJ1-5 TRBD1 TRBV7-9 CASSLDRQGGQPQHF TGTGCCAGCAGCTTAGATCGGCAGGGGGGTCAGCCCCAGCATTTT
NA TRBJ2-5 NA TRBV10-3 CAISRGSEETQYF TGTGCCATCAGCCGGGGTTCAGAAGAGACCCAGTACTTC
few TRBJ1-2 TRBD1 TRBV18 CASSRTQGAAYGYTF TGTGCCAGCTCAAGGACACAGGGGGCCGCCTATGGCTACACCTTC
NA TRBJ1-4 NA TRBV19 CASSYQTNEKLFF TGTGCCAGTAGTTACCAGACTAATGAAAAACTGTTTTTT
NA TRBJ2-5 NA TRBV27 CASSLGSQKETQYF TGTGCCAGCAGTTTAGGGTCACAGAAAGAGACCCAGTACTTC
NA TRBJ2-7 NA TRBV7-9 CASSLVGYAGEQYF TGTGCCAGCAGCTTAGTCGGGTATGCCGGCGAGCAGTACTTC
NA TRBJ1-5 NA TRBV30 CAWSVRLNNQPQHF TGTGCCTGGAGTGTGCGACTAAACAATCAGCCCCAGCATTTT
NA TRBJ1-4 NA TRBV6-5 CASSYSAIGEKLFF TGTGCCAGCAGTTACTCGGCGATCGGGGAAAAACTGTTTTTT
NA TRBJ2-3 TRBD2 TRBV10-3 CAIRGLAADTQYF TGTGCCATCAGGGGACTAGCGGCAGATACGCAGTATTTT
once TRBJ1-1 NA TRBV2 CASSEEGSTEAFF TGTGCCAGCAGTGAAGAAGGGAGCACTGAAGCTTTCTTT
NA TRBJ1-5 NA TRBV2 CASSLGPYQPQHF TGTGCCAGCAGTCTGGGGCCCTACCAGCCCCAGCATTTT
once TRBJ2-1 NA TRBV7-6 CASSLGLALYNEQFF TGTGCCAGCAGCTTAGGGCTAGCCCTCTACAATGAGCAGTTCTTC
NA TRBJ1-1 NA TRBV5-1 CASSLEAGSTEAFF TGCGCCAGCAGCTTGGAGGCGGGGTCCACTGAAGCTTTCTTT
once TRBJ2-5 TRBD1 TRBV24-1 CATSDPGQGKETQYF TGTGCCACCAGTGACCCCGGACAGGGGAAGGAGACCCAGTACTTC
NA TRBJ2-7 NA TRBV5-1 CARRGPRGGGGEQYF TGCGCCCGCAGGGGGCCCCGCGGGGGCGGAGGCGAGCAGTACTTC
NA TRBJ1-6 NA TRBV30 CAWSVLWGDSPLHF TGTGCCTGGAGTGTTCTGTGGGGGGATTCACCCCTCCACTTT
NA TRBJ1-1 NA TRBV15 CATSRGNRDTGRNTEAFF TGTGCCACCAGCAGAGGTAACCGGGACACCGGAAGGAACACTGAAGCTTTCTTT
NA TRBJ2-7 TRBD2 TRBV4-1 CASSQDPAGGRGSYEQYF TGCGCCAGCAGCCAAGACCCAGCGGGGGGCCGGGGGTCCTACGAGCAGTACTTC
NA TRBJ1-1 TRBD1 TRBV5-5 CASRYTGGTEAFF TGTGCCAGCAGATACACAGGGGGCACTGAAGCTTTCTTT
NA TRBJ2-7 TRBD1 TRBV5-1 CASSFRDRGLGIGSYEQYF TGCGCCAGCAGCTTCCGGGACAGGGGGCTCGGGATTGGATCATACGAGCAGTACTTC
NA TRBJ2-3 NA TRBV5-1 CASSLGLLTTDTQYF TGCGCCAGCAGCCTCGGACTGCTCACCACAGATACGCAGTATTTT
once TRBJ1-2 NA TRBV2 CASSWEGYLYGYTF TGTGCCAGCAGCTGGGAGGGGTATCTTTATGGCTACACCTTC
NA TRBJ1-2 NA TRBV29-1 CSAGQSLGYTF TGCAGCGCCGGACAGTCTTTGGGCTACACCTTC
NA TRBJ1-1 NA TRBV2 CASSARAEAFF TGTGCCAGCAGCGCTCGGGCTGAAGCTTTCTTT
NA TRBJ1-1 NA TRBV10-3 CAIGVRGGEAFF TGTGCCATCGGAGTAAGGGGGGGTGAAGCTTTCTTT
NA TRBJ1-6 NA TRBV6-6 CASSYAQGNSPLHF TGTGCCAGCAGTTACGCGCAGGGAAATTCACCCCTCCACTTT
few TRBJ2-5 TRBD1 TRBV7-2 CASSSPGQGGETQYF TGTGCCAGCAGCTCCCCGGGACAGGGCGGCGAGACCCAGTACTTC
NA TRBJ2-3 NA TRBV3-1/TRBV3-2 CASSASGDTQYF TGTGCCAGCAGCGCCAGCGGGGATACGCAGTATTTT
NA TRBJ1-2 NA TRBV19 CATTRGSHYGYTF TGTGCCACCACTCGAGGAAGTCACTATGGCTACACCTTC
NA TRBJ1-5 TRBD1 TRBV2 CASSDRQGGQPQHF TGTGCCAGCAGTGACAGGCAGGGGGGTCAGCCCCAGCATTTT
NA TRBJ2-3 TRBD2 TRBV5-1 CASSLEGRETQYF TGCGCCAGCAGCTTGGAGGGGCGGGAGACGCAGTATTTT
NA TRBJ2-7 NA TRBV6-5 CASSPWTSDSYEQYF TGTGCCAGCAGCCCCTGGACATCGGACTCCTACGAGCAGTACTTC
NA TRBJ1-1 NA TRBV7-9 CASSLGGTYTEAFF TGTGCCAGCAGCTTAGGCGGGACCTACACTGAAGCTTTCTTT
NA TRBJ1-4 TRBD1 TRBV4-1 CASSQEWGQGGLFF TGCGCCAGCAGCCAAGAGTGGGGACAGGGCGGACTGTTTTTT
NA TRBJ2-1 TRBD1 TRBV27 CASSLFRTGNEQFF TGTGCCAGCAGTTTATTTCGGACAGGGAATGAGCAGTTCTTC
NA TRBJ1-2 TRBD1 TRBV7-2 CASSLAVQGAVFYGYTF TGTGCCAGCAGCTTAGCGGTGCAGGGGGCCGTCTTCTATGGCTACACCTTC
NA TRBJ1-1 NA TRBV5-1 CASSSGPTMNTEAFF TGCGCCAGCAGCTCCGGCCCGACAATGAACACTGAAGCTTTCTTT
NA TRBJ2-3 TRBD2 TRBV4-1 CASSQLNPLAGTDTQYF TGCGCCAGCAGCCAACTAAATCCACTAGCGGGCACAGATACGCAGTATTTT
NA TRBJ2-7 NA TRBV21-1 CASSNYPSAGQTYEQYF TGTGCCAGCAGCAACTATCCCTCCGCCGGACAGACCTACGAGCAGTACTTC
NA TRBJ2-3 TRBD2 TRBV6-2/TRBV6-3 CASSPGTSGDTQYF TGTGCCAGCAGTCCCGGGACTAGCGGAGATACGCAGTATTTT
NA TRBJ1-2 NA TRBV6-5 CASKKVQGIYGYTF TGTGCCAGCAAGAAGGTTCAGGGTATCTATGGCTACACCTTC
few TRBJ2-7 TRBD1 TRBV27 CASSWWTGKEQYF TGTGCCAGCAGTTGGTGGACAGGGAAGGAGCAGTACTTC